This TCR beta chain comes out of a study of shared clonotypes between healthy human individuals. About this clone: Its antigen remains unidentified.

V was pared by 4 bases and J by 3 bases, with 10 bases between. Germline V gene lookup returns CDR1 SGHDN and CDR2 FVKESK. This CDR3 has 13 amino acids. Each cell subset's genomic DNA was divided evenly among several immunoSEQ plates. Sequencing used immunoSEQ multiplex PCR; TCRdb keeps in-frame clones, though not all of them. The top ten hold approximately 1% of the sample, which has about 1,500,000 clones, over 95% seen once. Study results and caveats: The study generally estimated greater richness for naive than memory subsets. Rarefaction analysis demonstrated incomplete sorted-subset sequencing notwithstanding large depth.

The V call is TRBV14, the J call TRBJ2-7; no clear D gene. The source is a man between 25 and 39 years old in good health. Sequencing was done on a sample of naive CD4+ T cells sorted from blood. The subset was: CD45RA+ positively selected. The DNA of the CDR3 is TGTGCCAGCAGCCCCACACTGGTCTACGAGCAGTACTTC. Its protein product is CASSPTLVYEQYF.